The sequence of this TCR beta chain was determined in a study of vaccination effects on CD4 cells after COVID-19. Concerning this clone: Its specificity is unknown.

Some clones are missing from TCRdb's copy, which holds only in-frame ones; the method was immunoSEQ multiplex PCR. The table shows approximately 70,000 clones, with 60% to 75% occurring only once. ViraFEST expansion of antigen-specific CD4+ T cells with viral peptide pools preceded sequencing. The authors isolated CD4+ T cells after 10 days of culture. Among the vaccine recipients, none had a prior SARS-CoV-2 infection, and nucleocapsid antibodies were negative. PBMC were cultured at a few million per well with approximately 10 IU/ml IL-2 and 9.5 to 10 ug/ml peptides. The V gene's germline CDR1 is MNHEY and CDR2 SVGEGT. V shed 4 bases, J shed 6 bases, and the junction held 6 bases outside the gene matches. The CDR3 has 15 residues. General study points: Vaccine- and infection-induced clones showed marked clonal contraction late following vaccination.

The sequence came from a human donor who received a COVID-19 vaccine. The source was CD4+ T cells from PBMCs cultured with HCoV-NL63 spike peptides, collected before COVID-19 vaccination. The chain uses TRBV6-2 or TRBV6-3 and TRBJ1-6, with 7 bases matching TRBD1. The CDR3 reads CASSSNRGGNSPLHF. In DNA, the CDR3 is TGTGCCAGCAGTTCCAACAGGGGTGGTAATTCACCCCTCCACTTT.